These 26 T cell receptor beta chains came from one sample sequenced in a study of blood T cell repertoires in COVID-19. The protocol was immunoSEQ multiplex PCR, while the TCRdb copy is restricted to in-frame clones and leaves out a portion. The data show hundreds of thousands of clones, over 85% seen once. The sequenced material came from PBMCs or T cells enriched from blood (not recorded which). The source of these receptors is a young woman who had recovered from COVID-19.

V is TRBV6-1 and J is TRBJ1-1; D might be TRBD1 (6 bases). V lost 1 base, J lost 1 base, and 10 bases lay in between. The CDR3 loop spans 15 amino acids. Germline assignment: CDR1 MNHNS and CDR2 SASEGT. CDR3 sequence (DNA): TGTGCCAGCAGTGAAGTTGGGGGCCCGAACACTGAAGCTTTCTTT. Its protein is CASSEVGGPNTEAFF.

CDR3 sequence (DNA): TGTGCCAGCAGCGTAGTTTTGGGAGTTGAGCAGTTCTTC. Its translation: CASSVVLGVEQFF. This rearrangement joins TRBV9 to TRBJ2-1, with D tentatively TRBD2 (5 bases). Between the trimmed V and J ends, which lost 0 bases and 9 bases, there was a span of 10 bases. The germline CDR1 and CDR2 sequences are SGDLS and YYNGEE. CDR3 length: 13 amino acids.

This chain uses TRBV7-9 with TRBJ1-2; 7 nucleotides match TRBD1. V dropped 5 bases and J dropped 3; count of bases not matched to a gene: 6. Germline V gene sequence: CDR1 SEHNR, CDR2 FQNEAQ (reference sequence). The length of the CDR3 is 14 residues. CDR3 sequence: CASSPRQGHYGYTF. CDR3 DNA: TGTGCCAGCAGCCCAAGACAGGGACACTATGGCTACACCTTC.

The chain links TRBV2 to TRBJ2-1; tentatively, D is TRBD2 (7 bases). From germline, CDR1 is SNHLY and CDR2 FYNNEI. Trimming pared 4 bases from V and 6 bases from J, leaving 22 bases between. The CDR3 is 17 amino acids. The DNA of the CDR3 is TGTGCCAGCAGTGTCATTAAGGGGGGGCCGCAGAGCAATGAGCAGTTCTTC. Translating it yields CASSVIKGGPQSNEQFF.

J is TRBJ2-7 and V is TRBV7-9, with D unclear. The length of the CDR3 is 15 residues. The germline CDR1 and CDR2 sequences are SEHNR and FQNEAQ (reference sequence). Trimming cost V 0 bases and J 9 bases, with 18 bases left between them. The CDR3 sequence: CASSLASTTRQGQYF. The CDR3 DNA follows: TGTGCCAGCAGCTTAGCGTCGACAACCCGCCAAGGGCAGTACTTC.

The V and J genes are TRBV7-8 and TRBJ2-7, with 13 positions matching TRBD2. J lost 4 bases, V lost 5 bases, and 14 bases had no gene match. Germline CDR1 SGHVS, CDR2 FQNEAQ. This CDR3 contains 18 residues. CDR3 coding DNA: TGTGCCAGCAGCCCTACAATGTTCCGGACTAGCGGGAGTTACGAGCAGTACTTC. Amino acid sequence: CASSPTMFRTSGSYEQYF. The whole variable domain, filled in from reference TRBV7-8 and TRBJ2-7, reads GAGVSQSPRYKVAKRGQDVALRCDPISGHVSLFWYQQALGQGPEFLTYFQNEAQLDKSGLPSDRFFAERPEGSVSTLKIQRTQQEDSAVYLCASSPTMFRTSGSYEQYFGPGTRLTVT.

The rearrangement joins TRBV29-1 to TRBJ1-1, with a weak D call TRBD1 (6 bases). The germline gives CDR1 SQVTM, CDR2 ANQGSEA. The CDR3 length is 10 residues. Trimming shortened V by 7 bases and J by 6 bases, and 9 bases separated the two germline ends. CDR3 nucleotides: TGCAGCGAGGGGGAGGCTGAAGCTTTCTTT. Translation: CSEGEAEAFF. Filled out from reference TRBV29-1 and TRBJ1-1, the complete variable domain reads SAVISQKPSRDICQRGTSLTIQCQVDSQVTMMFWYRQQPGQSLTLIATANQGSEATYESGFVIDKFPISRPNLTFSTLTVSNMSPEDSSIYLCSEGEAEAFFGQGTRLTVV.

The chain carries TRBV7-9 and TRBJ1-1; D is possibly TRBD1 (5 bases). The germline V gene has CDR1 SEHNR and CDR2 FQNEAQ (reference sequence). V was cut by 4 bases and J by 1 base, with 22 bases left in between. The CDR3 loop spans 18 amino acids. The CDR3 DNA reads as TGTGCCAGCAGCTCGGGTCCTGGAGCGAATCAGGGGAACACTGAAGCTTTCTTT. The encoded protein is CASSSGPGANQGNTEAFF.

The chain is built from TRBV19 and TRBJ2-6; 7 bases are shared with TRBD1. The ends lost 5 bases at V and 1 base at J; junction bases unmatched: 2. Looked up from germline, CDR1 is LNHDA and CDR2 is SQIVND (reference sequence). The CDR3 extends over 15 amino acids. For the CDR3, the DNA is TGTGCCAGTAGTGACAGGGAATCTGGGGCCAACGTCCTGACTTTC. It is translated as CASSDRESGANVLTF.

This chain links TRBV4-1 with TRBJ2-5; weak D call: TRBD2 (5 bases). V was shortened by 1 base and J by 4 bases, with 7 bases between the two germline ends. CDR3 size: 13 residues. Germline values: CDR1 MGHRA, CDR2 YSYEKL. The CDR3 region has the DNA TGCGCCAGCAGCCAAGGGACTGGAGAGACCCAGTACTTC. Translated: CASSQGTGETQYF.

The chain has TRBV18 and TRBJ1-4, with 8 bases that match TRBD1. Germline V lookup: CDR1 KGHSH, CDR2 LQKENI. V lost 3 bases to trimming and J lost 4 bases; unmatched junction nucleotides: 4. The CDR3 runs 15 residues. The CDR3 DNA is TGTGCCAGCTCACCCGGGACAGGACGTAATGAAAAACTGTTTTTT. Translating it yields CASSPGTGRNEKLFF. The full variable domain, in which reference TRBV18 and TRBJ1-4 provide the parts outside the CDR3, is NAGVMQNPRHLVRRRGQEARLRCSPMKGHSHVYWYRQLPEEGLKFMVYLQKENIIDESGMPKERFSAEFPKEGPSILRIQQVVRGDSAAYFCASSPGTGRNEKLFFGSGTQLSVL.

The CDR3 is CASSSGNTGELFF. The CDR3 nucleotides are TGTGCCAGCAGCTCAGGGAACACCGGGGAGCTGTTTTTT. The rearrangement uses TRBV5-6 and TRBJ2-2; D not certain. The CDR3 spans 13 residues. Germline CDR1 and CDR2: SGHDT and YYEEEE. Between the trimmed V and J ends, which lost 3 bases and 1 base, there was a span of 4 bases.

This clone has only one observation. The genes are TRBV5-1 and TRBJ1-2; 10 nucleotides line up with TRBD1. This CDR3 comprises 13 residues. Germline CDR1 and CDR2: SGHRS and YFSETQ. J lost 2 bases, V lost 7 bases, and 2 bases had no gene match. CDR3 loop: CASGTGANYGYTF. CDR3 nucleotides: TGCGCCAGCGGGACAGGGGCCAACTATGGCTACACCTTC.

The rearrangement links TRBV7-2 to TRBJ1-2; 8 bases fit TRBD1. Trimming removed 3 bases from V and 5 bases from J; junction bases left unmatched: 5. This CDR3 is 14 amino acids long. Per germline, CDR1 SGHTA and CDR2 FQGNSA. CDR3 sequence (DNA): TGTGCCAGCAGCTTGGGACAGGAAGCTTATGGCTACACCTTC. Its protein is CASSLGQEAYGYTF.

The chain has TRBV12-3 or TRBV12-4 and TRBJ1-2, with a tentative D call TRBD1 (5 bases). This CDR3 has 13 amino acids. With 3 bases removed from V and 8 bases from J, the gap between germline ends came to 13 bases. The CDR3 DNA follows: TGTGCCAGCAGTTTGGGTATCCCAGGGGGCTACACCTTC. Translation: CASSLGIPGGYTF.

This chain uses TRBV2 with TRBJ2-7, with 7 bases fitting TRBD1. The germline gives CDR1 SNHLY, CDR2 FYNNEI. This CDR3 has 15 residues. Unmatched junction bases numbered 7, after V lost 4 bases and J lost 1 base. For the CDR3, the DNA is TGTGCCAGCAGTGGCCCGACAGGGAATTCCTACGAGCAGTACTTC. Its protein product is CASSGPTGNSYEQYF.

This clone has just a few counts. The chain has TRBV6-5 and TRBJ1-4; tentatively, D is TRBD1 (5 bases). The CDR3 is made up of 14 amino acids. Trimming pared 7 bases from V and 3 bases from J, leaving 12 bases between. Germline V gene lookup returns CDR1 MNHEY and CDR2 SVGAGI. The CDR3 spells CASNSRVPNEKLFF. CDR3 nucleotides: TGTGCCAGCAACTCCAGGGTCCCTAATGAAAAACTGTTTTTT.

This chain joins TRBV28 and TRBJ1-5; D is unresolved. In germline, CDR1 is MDHEN, CDR2 SYDVKM. The CDR3 is 14 residues long. The V gene lost 7 bases and the J gene lost 4 bases, with 14 bases spanning the gap. As DNA, the CDR3 is TGTGCCAGCATTACTCACGAGGGTAATCAGCCCCAGCATTTT. Translation gives CASITHEGNQPQHF.

The chain has TRBV3-1 (or the pseudogene TRBV3-2) and TRBJ2-7; no clear D. Trimming stripped 2 bases from V and 3 bases from J, with 11 bases between. This CDR3 region has 14 residues. Germline V CDR1 and CDR2: LGHDT, YNNKEL (reference sequence). The CDR3 sequence is CASSQFGLNYEQYF. The DNA for the CDR3 is TGTGCCAGCAGCCAATTCGGGTTGAACTACGAGCAGTACTTC.

CDR3 nucleotide sequence: TGTGCCAGCTCACCACAGAGGGATCAGCCCCAGCATTTT. Protein sequence: CASSPQRDQPQHF. The genes are TRBV18 and TRBJ1-5, with D unclear. Germline values: CDR1 KGHSH, CDR2 LQKENI. The CDR3 length is 13 residues. V dropped 1 base and J dropped 5 bases, with 6 bases sitting between them.

This clone was counted between two and nine times. This chain links TRBV4-2 with TRBJ2-7; TRBD2 is a possible D gene (6 bases). Germline-derived CDR1 and CDR2 are LGHNA and YNFKEQ. Trimming took off 1 base at V and 6 bases at J, with 19 bases between the two ends. The CDR3 length is 16 residues. CDR3 nucleotides: TGTGCCAGCAGCCAAGTATCCCTTTCGATGGGGGGCGAGCAGTACTTC. Residues: CASSQVSLSMGGEQYF.

The V gene is TRBV3-1 (or the pseudogene TRBV3-2), the J gene TRBJ2-5; TRBD2 agrees at 12 bases. The junction had 4 bases not matched to a gene; V was cut back by 5 bases and J by 0 bases. Germline loops: CDR1 LGHDT, CDR2 YNNKEL (reference sequence). The CDR3 is made up of 16 amino acids. The CDR3 spells CASSTLAGGDQETQYF. CDR3 nucleotides: TGTGCCAGCAGCACTCTAGCGGGAGGGGACCAAGAGACCCAGTACTTC.

This clone has only one observation. The chain carries TRBV27 and TRBJ2-1; unclear D gene. Trimming shortened V by 9 bases and J by 0 bases, and 9 bases separated the two germline ends. Germline-derived CDR1 and CDR2 are MNHEY and SMNVEV (reference sequence). This CDR3 is built from 13 residues. CDR3 sequence (DNA): TGTGCCAGTACCCCGAGCTCCTACAATGAGCAGTTCTTC. Amino acids: CASTPSSYNEQFF.

This chain connects TRBV27 to TRBJ1-4; TRBD1 is a possible D gene (5 bases). Germline V gives CDR1 MNHEY, CDR2 SMNVEV (reference sequence). This CDR3 is 17 amino acids long. V lost 1 base and J lost 4, with 16 bases in between. The CDR3 sequence is CASSLYTSGLINEKLFF. The CDR3 nucleotides are TGTGCCAGCAGTTTATATACCTCGGGACTGATTAATGAAAAACTGTTTTTT.

This clone was found once. J is TRBJ2-3 and V is TRBV10-3, with 13 bases aligning to TRBD2. CDR1 is ENHRY and CDR2 is SYGVKD in the germline V gene. J lost 4 bases, V lost 7 bases, and 8 bases had no gene match. This CDR3 contains 16 residues. CDR3 coding DNA: TGTGCCATCACCATCGGACTAGCGGGAGAGGCAGATACGCAGTATTTT. Protein sequence: CAITIGLAGEADTQYF.

This chain connects TRBV2 to TRBJ2-1; 9 bases map to TRBD2. The germline CDR1 and CDR2 sequences are SNHLY and FYNNEI. The CDR3 consists of 19 residues. The trim removed 3 bases at V and 4 bases at J, leaving 16 bases unmatched. As DNA, the CDR3 is TGTGCCAGCAGTGATCGCGGGAGGGCCCTACTATCCGAATACAATGAGCAGTTCTTC. Translating gives CASSDRGRALLSEYNEQFF.